This T cell receptor (beta chain) was captured by sequencing in a study of T cell responses to AZD1222 COVID-19 vaccine. Regarding the study as a whole: Among the donors, most were white British and more were female, and clonal diversity was possibly underestimated. Only five or six individuals given AZD1222 were seropositive at baseline.

As regards this clone: Its cognate antigen is unknown.

Clones were read by immunoSEQ multiplex PCR, and TCRdb kept only the in-frame ones, dropping some. Counted here are 120,000 to 150,000 clones, 88% occurring once; the ten biggest clones make up 3.1%. The sequencing here drew on peripheral blood, taken 28 days after the second AZD1222 dose. This clonotype originated in an adult who received the AZD1222 COVID-19 vaccine.

The CDR3 DNA reads as TGTGCCAGCAGTTACGGGGGGGGTCATCAGCCCCAGCATTTT. Encoded protein: CASSYGGGHQPQHF. The gene calls are TRBV6-5 and TRBJ1-5; D may be TRBD1 (5 bases). The V gene lost 2 bases and the J gene lost 5 bases, with 10 bases spanning the gap. There are 14 residues in the CDR3. Germline-derived CDR1 and CDR2 are MNHEY and SVGAGI.